Only a few counts were recorded for the clone carrying this T cell receptor (beta chain). This sample was taken from a study of control samples from healthy donors and cancer patients. Assay used: immunoSEQ multiplex PCR; TCRdb lists only in-frame clones, some missing. The sample carries some 140,000 clones, approximately 92% recorded once. This CDR3 comprises 11 residues. After removal of 6 bases from V and 9 bases from J, the junction contained 8 bases not matched to a gene. The germline V gene has CDR1 DFQATT and CDR2 SNEGSKA (reference sequence). This receptor was taken from a young man in good health. The sequenced material came from blood. V is TRBV20-1 and J is TRBJ2-7; the match to TRBD1 covers 7 bases. CDR3 in DNA: TGCAGTGCGCATAGACAGGGAGTGCAGTACTTC. Protein: CSAHRQGVQYF.